This TCR beta chain was recorded in a study of shared clonotypes between healthy human individuals. The table came from immunoSEQ multiplex PCR; TCRdb's copy has only in-frame clones and leaves some out. The table has roughly 500,000 clones, approximately 80% seen once. Germline-derived CDR1 and CDR2 are MDHEN and SYDVKM. The CDR3 has 13 amino acids. V lost 1 base and J lost 1, with 5 bases in between. The sample taken for sequencing was PBMCs. The clonotype originates from a woman in her thirties or forties in good health. Some clones in this sample may be carry-over from other donors' samples. The gene calls are TRBV28 and TRBJ2-7; D is unresolved. The CDR3, as DNA: TGTGCCAGCAGTTTATCTTGGTCCTACGAGCAGTACTTC. It encodes CASSLSWSYEQYF.